This TCR beta chain was identified in a study of T cell responses to AZD1222 COVID-19 vaccine. Overall study results and limits: The donor cohort was predominantly white British with a female majority, and clonal diversity may have been underestimated.

Sequenced by immunoSEQ multiplex PCR; TCRdb stores in-frame clones only, minus some. The sample has about 200,000 clones, around nine tenths seen once. A word on this clone: The antigen remains unidentified.

The TCR sequence derives from an adult in good health. Sequenced here: peripheral blood, sampled on day 0 of AZD1222 vaccination.

The chain's CDR3 is CAWRGRDYGYTF. The CDR3 DNA reads TGTGCCTGGAGGGGGCGGGACTATGGCTACACCTTC. The chain combines TRBV30 with TRBJ1-2; possibly TRBD1 for D (5 bases). The V gene's germline CDR1 is GTSNPN and CDR2 SVGIG (reference sequence). Trimming stripped 3 bases from V and 3 bases from J, with 8 bases between. This CDR3 is built from 12 residues.